This note documents a single T cell receptor (beta chain) sequence. The data are from a study of blood T cell repertoires in COVID-19. Study summary: Spain, Italy and the United States supplied samples that represented acute and convalescent COVID-19. Sources were T cells, B-cell-depleted T cells, or PBMCs; the material itself was cDNA or gDNA.

From germline, CDR1 is MDHEN and CDR2 SYDVKM. This CDR3 contains 12 residues. Deletions cut 7 bases from V and 2 bases from J, with 6 bases between. Original data processing: Quantification of nucleated cells was approximated via reference gene primer amplification. The protocol was immunoSEQ multiplex PCR, while the TCRdb copy is restricted to in-frame clones and leaves out a portion. That table is the source of V, J and clone size, and D and trimming were worked out from the DNA. Counted here are 90,000 to 120,000 clones, approximately 62% occurring once; the ten biggest clones make up 5% to 6.5%. The sequenced material came from peripheral blood. This sequence originates from a man aged 80 or over with acute or convalescent COVID-19. This rearrangement joins TRBV28 to TRBJ1-5, with D possibly matching TRBD1 (5 bases). The CDR3 region has the DNA TGTGCCAGCAAGACAGGCAATCAGCCCCAGCATTTT. This gives the protein CASKTGNQPQHF.